This T cell receptor beta chain was observed in a study of T cells in Graves' hyperthyroidism and ophthalmopathy. V lost 4 bases, J lost 7 bases, and 4 bases lay in between. The CDR3 loop spans 10 amino acids. Graves' hyperthyroidism showing no ophthalmopathy progression within 18 months was considered stable. There were TCR beta CDR3 regions amplified from RNA transcripts. First-round RT-PCR of the TCR CDR3 relied on the HTBI primer set. MiXCR, applied by TCRdb to the multiplex PCR reads, yields one record per CDR3 protein. The sample records around 350,000 distinct CDR3 sequences, about 18% being singletons.

The rearrangement uses TRBV12-3 or TRBV12-4 and TRBJ2-5; D is undetermined. The receptor was isolated from a woman in her late teens or twenties with Graves' hyperthyroidism. Sequencing was done on a sample of blood. CDR3 sequence: CASSSTTQYF. DNA of the CDR3: TGTGCCAGCAGTTCCACGACCCAGTACTTC.